This entry features one TCR beta chain sequence. This clonotype has just one count. Its antigen is currently not known. One end of the junction fails to match germline, which may point to a read error. The sample belongs to a study of tumor-infiltrating lymphocytes in primary liver carcinoma listed by TCRdb under 2017. A note on the overall study: Of the five patients (three men and two women, aged 30 to 69 years), four had hepatocellular carcinoma and one had combined HCC and intrahepatic cholangiocarcinoma. Agilent mRNA microarray profiling was performed on the roughly 25 tumor region samples to relate TCRbeta repertoire diversity to the local molecular phenotype. The tumors of the five patients were staged as T1-T3 N0M0, with maximum diameters ranging from roughly 4 to 10 cm. A total of 35 or so specimens from 5 patients, comprising around 25 tumor regions, 5 adjacent noncancerous liver tissues and 5 peripheral blood samples, were covered by TCRbeta repertoire sequencing. Each sample produced about 3.5 to 8 million productive TCRbeta reads, and read depth showed no significant difference between tissue types. The study combined TCRbeta repertoire sequencing, expression microarrays and whole-exome sequencing across five regions of each liver tumor, with adjacent normal tissue and blood. High reproducibility was observed for the technical replicate repertoires, with mean shared-clone rates roughly 0.89 and correlation coefficients above 0.95.

Without any cell sorting, total RNA and DNA were extracted together from around 20-30 mg of bulk tissue using the AllPrep DNA/RNA mini kit. Surgical resection was performed in China between November 2015 and 2016 on several patients with histopathologically diagnosed primary liver carcinoma. At the time of sampling, the patients had chronic HBV infection and had not received any treatment. Each tumor was sampled at five spatially separated regions: the tumor centre plus the superior, inferior, left-lateral and right-lateral poles. Histological examination found more than 90% viable tumor cells in every tumor sample. Fresh tumor and adjacent tissue pieces were bisected; one half was stored in RNAlater at -80°C, the other sent for histology. Starting from about 500 ng total RNA, TCRbeta-specific cDNA was produced by reverse transcription with a constant-region primer and ProtoScript II reverse transcriptase. Construction of the TCRbeta libraries relied on three nested rounds of multiplex PCR, following a slightly modified ARM-PCR procedure. The first two PCR rounds used multiplex TRBV1-TRBV30 forward primers with a Cbeta reverse primer, each for 10 to 11 cycles. Sample barcodes and Illumina adapters were added in a final 25-cycle PCR with Deep VentR polymerase. Before sequencing, amplicons of 200-500 bp were gel-purified using a QIAquick gel extraction kit. The TCRbeta amplicons were sequenced with 250-bp paired-end reads on an Illumina HiSeq 2500. From the authors' description of their analysis: Reads were quality-trimmed with Trimmomatic v0.33, and paired reads were merged with FLASH v1.2.11 to recover full CDR3 sequences. MiGEC v1.2.1b assigned V, D and J germline segments to the rearranged TCRbeta sequences. Clonotype statistics and Shannon-Wiener diversity indices were computed with VDJtools v1.0.0. To reduce sampling bias, subsequent analyses other than the diversity analysis used only the 250 most abundant clonotypes in each sample. In-frame beta chains were kept once TCRdb had trimmed the public reads at Q25 with fastp and called clones with MiXCR. All rows with the same CDR3 protein become a single entry with the most common DNA and genes. The authors' filters were not applied to this entry. The sample data list about 200,000 distinct CDR3 sequences, and roughly 80% of these were observed just once. The ten largest clones add up to 18% of the sample.

The research as a whole found: Pairs of tumor regions showed greater repertoire overlap (mean about 35%) than tumor-adjacent pairs (roughly 17%) or tumor-blood pairs (roughly 15%), which is consistent with antigen-driven expansion. Because sequencing covered only the TCR beta chain and unpaired alpha chains were not captured, true repertoire diversity is likely underestimated. The top 250 clones accounted for a significantly greater share of the repertoire in tumors than in blood (p = 0.039). Just about 8-24% of top clones turned up in all five regions of a tumor, which suggests spatial heterogeneity among tumor-infiltrating T cells. Since the samples were bulk and unsorted, there was no way to compare CD4+ and CD8+ T cell repertoires. Only a few patients were included in the study, and the authors note that the findings should be validated in a larger study.

CDR1 and CDR2, looked up from the germline V gene, are KGHDR and SFDVKD. The CDR3 measures 17 amino acids from cysteine to phenylalanine. Of all the DNA, just the CDR3 is kept, 51 bases in frame from base 1. The sample comprised tumor tissue from primary liver carcinoma. Recombination linked TRBV24-1 to TRBJ2-1, and 7 bases in between align with TRBD2. The receptor comes from a middle-aged man with primary liver carcinoma and hepatitis B virus infection. This receptor has the CDR3 CATSDGASGVSYNGQFF. The DNA reads TGTGCCACCAGTGATGGGGCTAGCGGAGTCTCCTACAATGGGCAGTTCTTC.